This T cell receptor (beta chain) was profiled in a study of spatial heterogeneity in lung cancer. Background on the study: Follow-up PBMC specimens underwent sequencing when available; their median timing was roughly 2 years after resection.

General observations from the study: Expanded tumor TCRs that were ubiquitous appeared in blood more at resection than follow-up.

The time point was: blood at routine non-recurrence follow-up after resection. The input material, whole RNA from tumor, nontumor lung or frozen PBMC, was sequenced unsorted. MiXCR, run by TCRdb on the 5' RACE reads, gives a single entry per CDR3 protein. The data contain approximately 110,000 distinct CDR3 sequences, roughly 10% of them singletons. On this clonotype: The antigen is undetermined.

Source: PBMCs, taken at follow-up. This receptor was obtained from a female donor with early-stage non-small cell lung cancer.

CDR3 amino acids: CASASSDSRSYEQYF. The CDR3 coding sequence is TGTGCCAGCGCTTCTTCGGATAGCCGCTCCTACGAGCAGTACTTC. This chain joins TRBV27 and TRBJ2-7, with D unresolved. Trimming took 8 bases from V and 0 from J, leaving 17 bases between them. The CDR3 sequence is 15 residues long. In germline, CDR1 is MNHEY, CDR2 SMNVEV (reference sequence).